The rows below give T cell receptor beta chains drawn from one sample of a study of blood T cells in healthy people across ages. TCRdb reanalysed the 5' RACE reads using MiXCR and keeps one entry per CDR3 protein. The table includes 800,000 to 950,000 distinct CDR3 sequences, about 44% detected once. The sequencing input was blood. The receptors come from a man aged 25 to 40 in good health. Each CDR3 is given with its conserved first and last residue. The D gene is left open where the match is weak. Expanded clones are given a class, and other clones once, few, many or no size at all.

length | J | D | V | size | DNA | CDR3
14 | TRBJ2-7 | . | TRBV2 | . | TGTGCCAGCAGTGAACCCAGGGGGGAATACGAGCAGTACTTC | CASSEPRGEYEQYF
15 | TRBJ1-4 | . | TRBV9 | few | TGTGCCAGCAGCGCCCGACAGGAGATGAATGAAAAACTGTTTTTT | CASSARQEMNEKLFF
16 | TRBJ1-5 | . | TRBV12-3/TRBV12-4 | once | TGTGCCAGCAGTTCCCCTCGGGGAACGGGCAATCAGCCCCAGCATTTT | CASSSPRGTGNQPQHF
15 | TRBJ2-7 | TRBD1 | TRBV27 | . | TGTGCCAGCACTCTAGGACAGGGGGAATCCCACGAGCAGTACTTC | CASTLGQGESHEQYF
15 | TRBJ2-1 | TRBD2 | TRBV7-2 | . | TGTGCCAGCAGCCTAGAGGCGGGGGGGCACAATGAGCAGGTCTTC | CASSLEAGGHNEQVF
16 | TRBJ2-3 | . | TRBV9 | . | TGTGCCAGCAGCGTAGCAGGGACTCATTACACAGATACGCAGTATTTT | CASSVAGTHYTDTQYF
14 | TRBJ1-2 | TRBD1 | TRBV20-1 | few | TGCAGTGCTAGAGATCCGGACAGGGGCTATGGCTACACCTTC | CSARDPDRGYGYTF
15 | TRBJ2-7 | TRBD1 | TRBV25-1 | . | TGTGCCAGCACCCGGGACAGCTCCCCAACTTACGAGCAGTACTTC | CASTRDSSPTYEQYF
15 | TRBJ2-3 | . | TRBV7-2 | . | TGTGCCAGCAGCTTCCGGCCCTCTAGCACAGATACGCAGTATTTT | CASSFRPSSTDTQYF
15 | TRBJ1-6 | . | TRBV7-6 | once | TGTGCCAGCAGCTTAGATGCGGTGGGGTATTCACCCCTCCACTTT | CASSLDAVGYSPLHF
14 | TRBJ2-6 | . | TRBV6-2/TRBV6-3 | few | TGTGCCAGCAGACTAGTCTCTGGGGCCAACGTCCTGACTTTC | CASRLVSGANVLTF
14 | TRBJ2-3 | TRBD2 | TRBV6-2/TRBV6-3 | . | TGTGCCAGCAGGACTAGCTTCGACACAGATACGCAGTATTTT | CASRTSFDTDTQYF
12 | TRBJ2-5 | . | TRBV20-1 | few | TGCAGTGCTGCGGGACTTCAAGAGACCCAGTACTTC | CSAAGLQETQYF
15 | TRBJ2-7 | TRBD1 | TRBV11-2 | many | TGTGCCAGCAGCGCCAACCGGGACAGCTCCTACGAGCAGTACTTC | CASSANRDSSYEQYF
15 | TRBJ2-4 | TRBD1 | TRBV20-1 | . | TGCAGTGCTAGAGATCCAGGGGGCGCGATGGACATTCAGTACTTC | CSARDPGGAMDIQYF
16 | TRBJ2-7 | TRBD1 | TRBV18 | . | TGTGCCAGCTCACCATCCCTGGGACAGGTCTCCTACGAGCAGTACTTC | CASSPSLGQVSYEQYF
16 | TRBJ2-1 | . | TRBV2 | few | TGTGCCAGCAGTGTCGGTGCTGGGGGGTCCTACAATGAGCAGTTCTTC | CASSVGAGGSYNEQFF
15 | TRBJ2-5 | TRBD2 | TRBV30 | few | TGTGCCTGGACTAGCGGGAGATCCCCTTTAGAGACCCAGTACTTC | CAWTSGRSPLETQYF
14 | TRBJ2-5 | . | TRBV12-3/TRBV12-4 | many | TGTGCCAGCAGCCCTACAGTCCGTCGAGAGACCCAGTACTTC | CASSPTVRRETQYF
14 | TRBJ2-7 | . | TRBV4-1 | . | TGCGCCAGCAGCCAAGAAGGACAGTTCTACGAGCAGTACTTC | CASSQEGQFYEQYF
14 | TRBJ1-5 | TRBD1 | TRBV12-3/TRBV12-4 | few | TGTGCCAGCAGTTGGGGACAGGGAGAACAGCCCCAGCATTTT | CASSWGQGEQPQHF
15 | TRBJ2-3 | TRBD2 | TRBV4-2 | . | TGTGCCAGCAGCCAAGCGGGGGGGTTCACAGATACGCAGTATTTT | CASSQAGGFTDTQYF
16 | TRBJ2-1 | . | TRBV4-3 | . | TGCGCCAGCAGCCAAGCCCGCAGGGGATCCTACAATGAGCAGTTCTTC | CASSQARRGSYNEQFF
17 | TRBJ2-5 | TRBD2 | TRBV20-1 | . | TGCAGTGCTAGGACGGGGACTAGCGGGGGGAGGGGAGAGACCCAGTACTTC | CSARTGTSGGRGETQYF
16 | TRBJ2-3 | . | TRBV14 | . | TGTGCCAGCAGCCAGCCCTCAGGGGCAAGCACAGATACGCAGTATTTT | CASSQPSGASTDTQYF
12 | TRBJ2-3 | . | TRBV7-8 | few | TGTGCCAGCAGCGAAAGACGGGATACGCAGTATTTT | CASSERRDTQYF
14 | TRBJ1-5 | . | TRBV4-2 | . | TGTGCCAGCAGCCAAGATGTTCCTAATCAGCCCCAGCATTTT | CASSQDVPNQPQHF
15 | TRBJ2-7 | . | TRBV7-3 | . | TGTGCCAGCAGCTTGGTTAATACAGGGAGAGGCGAGCAGTACTTC | CASSLVNTGRGEQYF
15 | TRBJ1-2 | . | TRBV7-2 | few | TGTGCCAGCAGCCCGGAAATGCCCTTCCTTTATGGCTACACCTTC | CASSPEMPFLYGYTF
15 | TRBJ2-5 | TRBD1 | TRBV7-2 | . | TGTGCCAGCAGCCCCCAGGTGACAGGGACCAATGAGCAGTACTTC | CASSPQVTGTNEQYF
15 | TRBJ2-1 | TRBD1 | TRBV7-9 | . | TGTGCCAGCAGCCCCACCGGGACAGAGTACCATGAGCAGTTCTTC | CASSPTGTEYHEQFF
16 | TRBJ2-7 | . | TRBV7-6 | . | TGTGCCAGCAGCTTAGGGCAGTCCGCGGACGCCTACGAGCAGTACTTC | CASSLGQSADAYEQYF
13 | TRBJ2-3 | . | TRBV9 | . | TGTGCCAGCAGCCCACAGGTGGCAGATACGCAGTATTTT | CASSPQVADTQYF
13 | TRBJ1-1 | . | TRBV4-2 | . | TGTGCCAGCAGCCAAGTGGGAGAGTATGAAGCTTTCTTT | CASSQVGEYEAFF
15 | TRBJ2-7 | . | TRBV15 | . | TGTGCCACCAGCAGAGGCAGGGGAGTCTCCTACGAGCAGTACTTC | CATSRGRGVSYEQYF
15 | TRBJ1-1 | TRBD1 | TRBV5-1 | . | TGCGCCAGCAGCCCTTGGACAGGCCGGAACACTGAAGCTTTCTTT | CASSPWTGRNTEAFF
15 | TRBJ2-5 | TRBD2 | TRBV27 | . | TGTGCCAGCAGTTTACTAGCGGGGGACCAAGAGACCCAGTACTTC | CASSLLAGDQETQYF
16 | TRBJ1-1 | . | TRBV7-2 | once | TGTGCCAGCAGCTCCACAAGTTCCGGGACGGTTTTCGGAGCTTTCTTT | CASSSTSSGTVFGAFF